The rows below give T cell receptor beta chains drawn from one sample of a study of OX40 agonist ivuxolimab in advanced cancers. Produced via immunoSEQ multiplex PCR; TCRdb's table is partial and in-frame only. The sample lists over 150,000 clones; under 95% were seen once. Here the sequenced sample was CD4+ or CD8+ T cells sorted from blood, taken in a trial of the OX40 agonist ivuxolimab. These receptors were taken from an adult with an advanced solid tumor such as melanoma, head and neck, liver or kidney cancer. Both conserved end residues are part of each CDR3. The size entry is marked missing in some rows and otherwise reads once, few, many or a size class.

cdr3_aa | clone_size | j_call | v_call
CASSLDPGPYNEQFF | . | TRBJ2-1 | TRBV7-3
CASSVGTAYNEQFF | . | TRBJ2-1 | TRBV9
CASSLSGPSYEQYF | . | TRBJ2-7 | TRBV5-1
CATSRDQETQYF | . | TRBJ2-5 | TRBV15
CASRTVGGQPQHF | . | TRBJ1-5 | TRBV6-5
CASSRDRGSSYEQYF | . | TRBJ2-7 | TRBV6-5
CASRIGSRETQYF | . | TRBJ2-5 | TRBV28
CASSPGSQGFKYEQYF | . | TRBJ2-7 | TRBV28
CASSTGTATIATEAFF | . | TRBJ1-1 | TRBV9
CASTTLAGRSSYEQYF | . | TRBJ2-7 | TRBV28
CASSMGWSTDTQYF | . | TRBJ2-3 | TRBV19
CASSRDRGDPQHF | . | TRBJ1-5 | TRBV11-2
CASSPSGQGVRQQYF | . | TRBJ2-7 | TRBV4-1
CASSPGWDRGEAFF | . | TRBJ1-1 | TRBV7-9
CASSRSLENYEQYF | . | TRBJ2-7 | TRBV7-2
CASSGTGWNYGYTF | . | TRBJ1-2 | TRBV2
CASSAPGHMNTEAFF | . | TRBJ1-1 | TRBV25-1
CTSSQDRGKKYF | once | TRBJ2-7 | TRBV1
CASSLASGVYNEQFF | once | TRBJ2-1 | TRBV7-9
CASRGDTKNTEAFF | . | TRBJ1-1 | TRBV5-4
CASSLGGIGIQYF | . | TRBJ2-4 | TRBV7-9
CASSSDRYEQYF | . | . | TRBV7-9
CASSRGQGNYGYTF | . | TRBJ1-2 | TRBV28
CASSGTSGSSGELFF | . | TRBJ2-2 | TRBV5-4
CASFKSNTGELFF | . | TRBJ2-2 | TRBV19
CASSARLAGYNEQFF | . | TRBJ2-1 | TRBV9
CASSKSGRANYNEQFF | . | TRBJ2-1 | TRBV19
CASSAQGNTEAFF | . | TRBJ1-1 | TRBV6-4
CASSIVLGTEAFF | . | TRBJ1-1 | TRBV19
CASSLPGPDTQYF | . | TRBJ2-3 | TRBV7-2
CASSSYTSPNQETQYF | . | TRBJ2-5 | TRBV5-1
CASSSQGGQREKLFF | . | TRBJ1-4 | TRBV7-9
CASSLTGAFGQPQHF | . | TRBJ1-5 | TRBV7-2
CASRGQNNQPQHF | . | TRBJ1-5 | TRBV6-5
CASSLPGTSGREQYF | . | TRBJ2-7 | TRBV6-1
CASSLRTVKNTEAFF | . | TRBJ1-1 | TRBV18
CASTLRGAYGYTF | . | TRBJ1-2 | TRBV9
CASSIDLWGNEQFF | . | TRBJ2-1 | TRBV19
CASSDSGGRYYGYTF | . | TRBJ1-2 | TRBV6-4
CASSLSGSSYNEQFF | . | TRBJ2-1 | TRBV7-2
CASSLDRNGYTF | . | TRBJ1-2 | TRBV5-8
CASSLVSVGSNEQFF | . | TRBJ2-1 | TRBV7-2
CASSFGLADGYTF | . | TRBJ1-2 | TRBV7-2
CASAESGGNEQFF | few | TRBJ2-1 | TRBV28
CASSLREAELYEQYF | . | TRBJ2-7 | TRBV19
CASSQGPQGARETQYF | . | TRBJ2-5 | TRBV4-1
CASSRGQGVFDYGYTF | . | TRBJ1-2 | TRBV5-1
CASSLAAAGHGYTF | . | TRBJ1-2 | TRBV5-4
CASGDGYQPQHF | . | TRBJ1-5 | TRBV6-5
CASRTGGAYIQYF | few | TRBJ2-4 | TRBV19
CAIRGTGGSHEQYF | . | TRBJ2-7 | TRBV10-3
CASRTGGFHGYTF | . | TRBJ1-2 | TRBV2